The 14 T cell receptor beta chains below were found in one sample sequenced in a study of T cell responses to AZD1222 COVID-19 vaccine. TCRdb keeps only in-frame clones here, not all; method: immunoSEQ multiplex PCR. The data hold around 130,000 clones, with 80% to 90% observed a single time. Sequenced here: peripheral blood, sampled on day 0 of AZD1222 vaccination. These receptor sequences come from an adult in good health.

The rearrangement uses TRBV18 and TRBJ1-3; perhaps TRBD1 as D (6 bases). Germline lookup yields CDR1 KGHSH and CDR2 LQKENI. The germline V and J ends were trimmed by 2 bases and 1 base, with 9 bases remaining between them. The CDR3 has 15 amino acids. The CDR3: CASSPGGRSGNTIYF. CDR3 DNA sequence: TGTGCCAGCTCACCAGGGGGGCGTTCTGGAAACACCATATATTTT.

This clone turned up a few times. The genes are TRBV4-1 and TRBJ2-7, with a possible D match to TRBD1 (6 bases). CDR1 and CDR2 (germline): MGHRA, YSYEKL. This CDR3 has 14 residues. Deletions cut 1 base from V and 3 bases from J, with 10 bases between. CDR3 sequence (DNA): TGCGCCAGCAGCCAAGTTGGGACACTCTACGAGCAGTACTTC. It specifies CASSQVGTLYEQYF.

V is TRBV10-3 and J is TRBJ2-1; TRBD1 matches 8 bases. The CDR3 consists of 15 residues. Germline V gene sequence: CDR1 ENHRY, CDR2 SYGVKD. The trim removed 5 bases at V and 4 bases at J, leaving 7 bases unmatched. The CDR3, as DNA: TGTGCCATCAGTCGGGGACAGGAGACTTACAATGAGCAGTTCTTC. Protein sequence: CAISRGQETYNEQFF.

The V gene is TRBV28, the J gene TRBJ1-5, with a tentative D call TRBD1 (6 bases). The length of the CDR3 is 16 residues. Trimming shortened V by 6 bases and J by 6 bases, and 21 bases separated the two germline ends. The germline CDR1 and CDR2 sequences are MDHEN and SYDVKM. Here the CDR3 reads CASSPGHTNLGQPQHF. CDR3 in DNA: TGTGCCAGCAGCCCGGGACACACCAACCTCGGTCAGCCCCAGCATTTT.

CDR3 region: CASSLDGLPRTYGYTF. The CDR3 nucleotides are TGCGCCAGCAGCTTGGATGGCTTGCCTAGGACTTATGGCTACACCTTC. The chain recombines TRBV5-1 with TRBJ1-2; D not certain. CDR1 and CDR2 (germline): SGHRS, YFSETQ. The length of the CDR3 is 16 residues. Deletions cut 0 bases from V and 5 bases from J, with 17 bases between.

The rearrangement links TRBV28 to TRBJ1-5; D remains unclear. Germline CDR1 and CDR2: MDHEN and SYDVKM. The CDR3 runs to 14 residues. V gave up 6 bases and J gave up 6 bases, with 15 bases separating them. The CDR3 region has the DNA TGTGCCAGCAGCCTCGGCCCCGTGGGTCAGCCCCAGCATTTT. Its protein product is CASSLGPVGQPQHF.

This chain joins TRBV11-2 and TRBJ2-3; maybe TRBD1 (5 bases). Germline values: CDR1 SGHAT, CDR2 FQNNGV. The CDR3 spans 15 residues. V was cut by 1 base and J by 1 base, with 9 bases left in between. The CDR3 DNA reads TGTGCCAGCAGCTTAGCGCAGGGCCGCACAGATACGCAGTATTTT. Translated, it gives CASSLAQGRTDTQYF.

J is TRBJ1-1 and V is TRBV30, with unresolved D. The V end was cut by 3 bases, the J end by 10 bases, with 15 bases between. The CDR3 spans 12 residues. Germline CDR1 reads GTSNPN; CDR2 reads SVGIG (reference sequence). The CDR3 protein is CAWRYGGLRAFF. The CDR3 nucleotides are TGTGCCTGGAGATATGGTGGGTTGAGAGCTTTCTTT. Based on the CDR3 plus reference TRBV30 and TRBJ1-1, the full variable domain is SQTIHQWPATLVQPVGSPLSLECTVEGTSNPNLYWYRQAAGRGLQLLFYSVGIGQISSEVPQNLSASRPQDRQFILSSKKLLLSDSGFYLCAWRYGGLRAFFGQGTRLTVV.

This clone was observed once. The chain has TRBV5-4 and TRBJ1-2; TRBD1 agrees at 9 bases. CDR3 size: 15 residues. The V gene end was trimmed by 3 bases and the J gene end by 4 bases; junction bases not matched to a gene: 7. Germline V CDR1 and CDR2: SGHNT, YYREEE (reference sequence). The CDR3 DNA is TGTGCCAGCAGCTCGGGGACAGGGATGGTCTATGGCTACACCTTC. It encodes CASSSGTGMVYGYTF.

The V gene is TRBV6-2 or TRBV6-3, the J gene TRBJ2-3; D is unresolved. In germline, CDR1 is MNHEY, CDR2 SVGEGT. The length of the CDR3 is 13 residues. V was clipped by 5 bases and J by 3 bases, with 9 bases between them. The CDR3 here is CASSPLGTDTQYF. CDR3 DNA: TGTGCCAGCAGTCCCCTAGGGACAGATACGCAGTATTTT.

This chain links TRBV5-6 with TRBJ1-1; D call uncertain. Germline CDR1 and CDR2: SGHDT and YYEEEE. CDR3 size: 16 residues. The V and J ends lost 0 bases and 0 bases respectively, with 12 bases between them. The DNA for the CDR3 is TGTGCCAGCAGCTTGGTTGCAGGCCTAGTGAACACTGAAGCTTTCTTT. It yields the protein CASSLVAGLVNTEAFF.

The CDR3, as DNA: TGTGCCAGCAGTTTTGGAAACACCATATATTTT. Translation: CASSFGNTIYF. The rearrangement links TRBV28 to TRBJ1-3; D unresolved. V was cut by 3 bases and J by 3 bases, with 0 bases left in between. The CDR3 length is 11 residues. In germline, CDR1 is MDHEN, CDR2 SYDVKM.

This CDR3 is CASSQRIGGQPEAFF. The CDR3 DNA reads as TGTGCCAGCAGCCAAAGAATAGGTGGACAGCCTGAAGCTTTCTTT. This sequence joins TRBV14 and TRBJ1-1; the D gene is possibly TRBD1 (6 bases). Trimming left V 2 bases short and J 6 bases short, with 16 bases between. Germline V gene data show CDR1 as SGHDN and CDR2 as FVKESK. The CDR3 totals 15 residues.

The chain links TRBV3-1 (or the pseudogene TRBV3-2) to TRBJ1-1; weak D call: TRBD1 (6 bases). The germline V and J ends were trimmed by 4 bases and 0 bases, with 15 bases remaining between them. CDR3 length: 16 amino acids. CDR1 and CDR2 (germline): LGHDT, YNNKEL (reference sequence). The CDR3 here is CASSPLGGRLNTEAFF. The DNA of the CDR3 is TGTGCCAGCAGCCCGTTGGGGGGGCGGCTGAACACTGAAGCTTTCTTT.